Given below is one T cell receptor beta chain in context. Antigen: not known. Second doses that came at about 4 or about 12 weeks were put together. This entry comes from a study of T cell responses to AZD1222 COVID-19 vaccine. Findings of the study overall: Among vaccine-associated CD4 TCRs, coverage spanned spike, with dominance at 160-218 and 743-854.

The J segment lost 9 bases and the V segment lost 5 bases, leaving 6 bases of the junction unmatched. Germline CDR1 reads LNHDA; CDR2 reads SQIVND (reference sequence). The length of the CDR3 is 14 residues. Measured with immunoSEQ multiplex PCR; TCRdb has only the in-frame clones, and not every one. The top ten clones hold 2.6% of a sample with about 120,000 clones, about nine tenths of them seen once. The source is an adult who received the AZD1222 COVID-19 vaccine. The sequencing used peripheral blood, collected 28 days after the second AZD1222 dose. The chain is built from TRBV19 and TRBJ1-6; TRBD1 matches 8 bases. CDR3 protein: CASSLDRETSPLHF. The CDR3 bases are TGTGCCAGTAGTCTGGACAGGGAGACTTCACCCCTCCACTTT. The full variable domain, with the rest looked up from reference TRBV19 and TRBJ1-6, is DGGITQSPKYLFRKEGQNVTLSCEQNLNHDAMYWYRQDPGQGLRLIYYSQIVNDFQKGDIAEGYSVSREKKESFPLTVTSAQKNPTAFYLCASSLDRETSPLHFGNGTRLTVT.